This is a list of T cell receptor beta chains from one sample in a study of OX40 agonist ivuxolimab in advanced cancers. The table came from immunoSEQ multiplex PCR; TCRdb's copy has only in-frame clones and leaves some out. Of approximately 18,000 clones in the sample, approximately 87% were seen once. The sample here was CD4+ or CD8+ T cells sorted from blood, taken in a trial of the OX40 agonist ivuxolimab. The origin of the receptors is an adult with an advanced solid tumor such as melanoma, head and neck, liver or kidney cancer. The CDR3 runs from the conserved cysteine through the conserved F or W. The D gene is left open where the match is weak. Not all rows give a size; the values are once, few, many and, for expanded clones, a class.

V gene	clone size	D gene	J gene	CDR3 protein	CDR3 DNA
TRBV7-3	NA	TRBD1	TRBJ2-5	CASSSTGGWETQYF	TGTGCCAGCAGCTCGACAGGGGGCTGGGAGACCCAGTACTTC
TRBV5-1	few	NA	TRBJ2-6	CASSPDGSGANVLTF	TGCGCCAGCAGCCCTGACGGCTCTGGGGCCAACGTCCTGACTTTC
TRBV7-6	NA	NA	TRBJ2-7	CASSLDSGFEQYF	TGTGCCAGCAGCTTAGATTCCGGGTTCGAGCAGTACTTC
TRBV6-4	once	NA	TRBJ2-2	CASSVVFSTGELFF	TGTGCCAGCAGTGTTGTTTTTAGCACCGGGGAGCTGTTTTTT
TRBV12-2	NA	NA	TRBJ1-1	CASRLGGSGAISQGTEAFF	TGTGCAAGTCGACTAGGGGGGAGTGGCGCGATATCCCAGGGGACTGAAGCTTTCTTT
TRBV2	NA	NA	TRBJ2-7	CASSPRTSTYEQYF	TGTGCCAGCAGTCCAAGGACGTCAACCTACGAGCAGTACTTC
TRBV21-1	NA	NA	TRBJ2-7	CASRPRDTSYEQYF	TGTGCCAGCCGCCCCCGGGACACGTCTTACGAGCAGTACTTC
TRBV14	once	NA	TRBJ2-3	CASSHTDTQYF	TGTGCCAGCAGCCATACAGATACGCAGTATTTT
TRBV6-5	NA	TRBD1	TRBJ2-1	CASSYSAGGRHNEQFF	TGTGCCAGCAGTTACTCCGCAGGGGGAAGGCACAATGAGCAGTTCTTC
TRBV29-1	NA	TRBD2	TRBJ2-5	CSADPGTSGREETQYF	TGCAGCGCTGACCCCGGGACTAGCGGGAGAGAAGAGACCCAGTACTTC
TRBV19	NA	TRBD2	TRBJ2-7	CASSIAGTSGSFAPEQYF	TGTGCCAGTAGTATAGCTGGGACTAGCGGGAGTTTTGCGCCCGAGCAGTACTTC
TRBV7-2	once	NA	TRBJ2-7	CASSPGRYYEQYF	TGTGCCAGCAGCCCCGGCCGGTATTACGAGCAGTACTTC
TRBV5-1	few	NA	TRBJ1-1	CASSLEVHTEAFF	TGCGCCAGCAGCTTAGAGGTTCACACTGAAGCTTTCTTT
TRBV27	NA	TRBD1	TRBJ2-7	CASSATGGVSRYEQYF	TGTGCCAGCAGTGCGACAGGGGGAGTCTCCCGCTACGAGCAGTACTTC
TRBV18	NA	TRBD1	TRBJ2-7	CASSLLGTGNYEQYF	TGTGCCAGCTCACTTCTCGGGACAGGGAACTACGAGCAGTACTTC
TRBV7-2	NA	NA	TRBJ2-7	CASSFRSGTVYYEQYF	TGTGCCAGCAGTTTTCGGTCGGGGACGGTATACTACGAGCAGTACTTC
TRBV6-5	NA	NA	TRBJ2-3	CASSYFRWVDTQYF	TGTGCCAGCAGTTACTTCCGTTGGGTAGATACGCAGTATTTT